This TCR beta chain was obtained from a study of blood T cell repertoires in COVID-19. For the study at large: The origin of the acute and convalescent COVID-19 samples was the United States, Italy and Spain. The analysed material was cDNA or gDNA that came from T cells, B-cell-depleted T cells, or PBMCs.

In the source study's methods: Estimation of nucleated cell counts was performed using reference gene primer amplification. This table comes from immunoSEQ multiplex PCR, and its TCRdb copy is limited to in-frame clones, with some not included. That table gives V, J and clone size, and the DNA gave D and trimming. The sample holds about 150,000 clones, more than 70% seen once. V lost 7 bases to trimming and J lost 4 bases; unmatched junction nucleotides: 3. The length of the CDR3 is 13 residues. The V gene's germline CDR1 is LNHDA and CDR2 SQIVND (reference sequence). The sequence derives from a man aged 18 to 35 with active or convalescent COVID-19. Sequenced sample: peripheral blood. The V call is TRBV19, the J call TRBJ2-1, with TRBD2 identical over 8 bases. The CDR3 sequence is CASKAGEYNEQFF. In DNA, the CDR3 is TGTGCCAGTAAAGCGGGAGAGTACAATGAGCAGTTCTTC.